This T cell receptor beta chain is drawn from a study of T cell responses to AZD1222 COVID-19 vaccine. A note on this clone: The antigen is undetermined.

The CDR3 totals 11 residues. Unmatched junction bases numbered 7, after V lost 6 bases and J lost 10 bases. CDR1 is DFQATT, CDR2 SNEGSKA, per germline (reference sequence). Study observations and caveats: Close to half of spike-specific TCRs reportedly recognize unmutated variant regions. Repertoires were obtained only post-peak T cell response. Breadth and depth of Spike-specific TCRs rose after two AZD1222 doses. It should be noted that donors were predominantly white British and more often female, and clonal diversity was possibly underestimated.

The protocol was immunoSEQ multiplex PCR, while the TCRdb copy is restricted to in-frame clones and leaves out a portion. This table has 120,000 or so clones, about 92% appearing once. The sample here was peripheral blood, taken on day 0 of AZD1222 vaccination. The V call is TRBV20-1, the J call TRBJ2-7; 9 positions agree with TRBD1. This TCR came from an adult in good health. This CDR3 is CSASRDRVQYF. CDR3 DNA: TGCAGTGCAAGCCGGGACAGGGTACAGTACTTC.